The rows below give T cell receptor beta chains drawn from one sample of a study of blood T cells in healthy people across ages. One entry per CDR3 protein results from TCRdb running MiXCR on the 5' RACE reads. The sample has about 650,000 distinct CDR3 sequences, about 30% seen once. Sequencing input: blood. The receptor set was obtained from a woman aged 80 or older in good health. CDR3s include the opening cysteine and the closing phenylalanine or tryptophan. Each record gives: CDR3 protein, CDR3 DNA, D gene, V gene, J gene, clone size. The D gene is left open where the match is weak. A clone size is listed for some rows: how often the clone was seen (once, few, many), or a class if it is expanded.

CDR3: CSARPLGGGETQYF; DNA: TGCAGTGCTAGACCACTAGGGGGGGGAGAGACCCAGTACTTC; D: -; V: TRBV20-1; J: TRBJ2-5; size: many
CDR3: CASSLAGGREAHNEQFF; DNA: TGCGCCAGCAGCTTGGCTGGCGGGAGGGAGGCCCACAATGAGCAGTTCTTC; D: TRBD2; V: TRBV5-1; J: TRBJ2-1; size: few
CDR3: CASTIRAGAYEQYF; DNA: TGTGCCAGCACGATTAGGGCGGGGGCCTACGAGCAGTACTTC; D: TRBD2; V: TRBV7-2; J: TRBJ2-7; size: many
CDR3: CASSTRPSYEQYF; DNA: TGTGCCAGCAGCACGCGACCGAGCTACGAGCAGTACTTC; D: -; V: TRBV7-2; J: TRBJ2-7; size: many
CDR3: CASSPPAGDPEAFF; DNA: TGCGCCAGCAGCCCGCCCGCGGGGGACCCTGAAGCTTTCTTT; D: -; V: TRBV5-1; J: TRBJ1-1; size: many
CDR3: CASSVLKDSTYGYTF; DNA: TGTGCCAGCAGCGTCCTGAAGGACTCGACTTATGGCTACACCTTC; D: -; V: TRBV6-1; J: TRBJ1-2; size: many
CDR3: CASSYTGMAGYTF; DNA: TGTGCCAGCAGTTACACGGGTATGGCTGGCTACACCTTC; D: -; V: TRBV6-2/TRBV6-3; J: TRBJ1-2; size: many
CDR3: CSVEYRDWVLRYTF; DNA: TGCAGCGTTGAATACCGGGACTGGGTCCTGAGATACACCTTC; D: -; V: TRBV29-1; J: TRBJ1-2; size: many
CDR3: CASSVGTANNSPLHF; DNA: TGTGCCAGCAGCGTAGGGACAGCCAATAATTCACCCCTCCACTTT; D: -; V: TRBV9; J: TRBJ1-6; size: -
CDR3: CTSSSGTGVGQPQHF; DNA: TGTACCAGCAGCTCCGGGACAGGGGTAGGCCAGCCCCAGCATTTT; D: TRBD1; V: TRBV7-9; J: TRBJ1-5; size: -
CDR3: CASSLDRGQDGYTF; DNA: TGTGCCAGCAGCTTAGACAGGGGGCAAGATGGCTACACCTTC; D: TRBD1; V: TRBV7-2; J: TRBJ1-2; size: many
CDR3: CASRAGTVNTEAFF; DNA: TGTGCCAGTAGGGCCGGGACAGTGAACACTGAAGCTTTCTTT; D: TRBD1; V: TRBV6-5; J: TRBJ1-1; size: few
CDR3: CSARADPHPLTEAFF; DNA: TGCAGTGCTAGAGCGGACCCGCATCCTTTAACTGAAGCTTTCTTT; D: -; V: TRBV20-1; J: TRBJ1-1; size: -
CDR3: CASSRISGTGGVKAGELFF; DNA: TGTGCCAGCAGCCGCATTTCCGGGACAGGGGGCGTCAAGGCCGGGGAGCTGTTTTTT; D: TRBD1; V: TRBV3-1; J: TRBJ2-2; size: few
CDR3: CSARRIGRSLYGYTF; DNA: TGCAGTGCTAGAAGGATTGGACGATCCCTCTATGGCTACACCTTC; D: -; V: TRBV20-1; J: TRBJ1-2; size: many
CDR3: CSVELSSRRDTQYF; DNA: TGCAGTGTCGAGCTGAGTTCACGGAGGGATACGCAGTATTTT; D: -; V: TRBV20-1; J: TRBJ2-3; size: many
CDR3: CASSPGTSGTNEQFF; DNA: TGTGCCAGCAGCCCCGGGACTAGCGGGACGAATGAGCAGTTCTTC; D: TRBD2; V: TRBV7-3; J: TRBJ2-1; size: few
CDR3: CASSTSGDADTQYF; DNA: TGTGCCAGCAGCACTAGCGGGGACGCCGATACGCAGTATTTT; D: TRBD2; V: TRBV12-3/TRBV12-4; J: TRBJ2-3; size: -
CDR3: CASEGAPYEQYF; DNA: TGTGCCAGCGAGGGGGCCCCCTACGAGCAGTACTTC; D: TRBD1; V: TRBV11-2; J: TRBJ2-7; size: many
CDR3: CASSYQVIGNQPQHF; DNA: TGTGCCAGCAGTTATCAGGTTATTGGAAATCAGCCCCAGCATTTT; D: -; V: TRBV2; J: TRBJ1-5; size: few
CDR3: CSALALAGQTQYF; DNA: TGCAGTGCTCTTGCTCTAGCGGGTCAGACCCAGTACTTC; D: TRBD2; V: TRBV20-1; J: TRBJ2-5; size: many
CDR3: CASSRGTFRDEQFF; DNA: TGTGCCAGCAGCCGGGGTACTTTTCGGGATGAGCAGTTCTTC; D: -; V: TRBV3-1; J: TRBJ2-1; size: many
CDR3: CATRHASGGLNEQFF; DNA: TGTGCCACCAGGCATGCTAGCGGGGGGTTGAATGAGCAGTTCTTC; D: TRBD2; V: TRBV24-1; J: TRBJ2-1; size: -
CDR3: CSGRSGLAGRRDTQYF; DNA: TGCAGCGGTCGATCGGGCCTAGCGGGGAGAAGAGATACGCAGTATTTT; D: TRBD2; V: TRBV29-1; J: TRBJ2-3; size: many
CDR3: CASSYGTEKTF; DNA: TGTGCCAGCAGCTATGGGACAGAGAAAACCTTC; D: TRBD1; V: TRBV7-2; J: TRBJ2-5; size: few
CDR3: CASSLVASGRAQEQYF; DNA: TGTGCCAGCAGTTTGGTAGCTAGCGGGAGGGCACAGGAGCAGTACTTC; D: TRBD2; V: TRBV12-3/TRBV12-4; J: TRBJ2-7; size: once
CDR3: CSALDSSSYNEQFF; DNA: TGCAGTGCTTTGGACTCAAGCTCCTACAATGAGCAGTTCTTC; D: -; V: TRBV20-1; J: TRBJ2-1; size: many
CDR3: CSAREGHRYEQYF; DNA: TGCAGTGCTAGAGAGGGACACCGATACGAGCAGTACTTC; D: -; V: TRBV20-1; J: TRBJ2-7; size: -
CDR3: CASSQDGENEQFF; DNA: TGTGCCAGCAGCCAAGACGGGGAGAATGAGCAGTTCTTC; D: -; V: TRBV7-2; J: TRBJ2-1; size: -
CDR3: CSASVDSGTQETQYF; DNA: TGCAGTGCTAGTGTGGATAGCGGGACCCAAGAGACCCAGTACTTC; D: TRBD2; V: TRBV20-1; J: TRBJ2-5; size: -
CDR3: CATSRDYGQTNNQPQHF; DNA: TGTGCCACCAGCAGAGACTACGGACAGACCAACAATCAGCCCCAGCATTTT; D: -; V: TRBV15; J: TRBJ1-5; size: -
CDR3: CSARDRRDPKGEAFF; DNA: TGCAGTGCTAGAGATCGGAGGGATCCCAAGGGTGAAGCTTTCTTT; D: -; V: TRBV20-1; J: TRBJ1-1; size: -
CDR3: CSCTSGSYNEQYF; DNA: TGCAGTTGTACTAGCGGGAGTTACAATGAGCAGTACTTC; D: TRBD2; V: TRBV20-1; J: TRBJ2-7; size: -
CDR3: CASSVLQETQYF; DNA: TGTGCCAGCAGCGTACTTCAAGAGACCCAGTACTTC; D: -; V: TRBV7-3; J: TRBJ2-5; size: many
CDR3: CASSIEGFYGYTF; DNA: TGTGCCAGTAGTATCGAGGGCTTCTATGGCTACACCTTC; D: -; V: TRBV19; J: TRBJ1-2; size: many
CDR3: CASSATGGSTDTQYF; DNA: TGTGCCAGCAGCGCCACAGGGGGGAGCACAGATACGCAGTATTTT; D: TRBD1; V: TRBV7-9; J: TRBJ2-3; size: many
CDR3: CASSFTGHSGANVLTF; DNA: TGTGCCAGCAGCTTCACGGGGCACTCTGGGGCCAACGTCCTGACTTTC; D: -; V: TRBV7-9; J: TRBJ2-6; size: few